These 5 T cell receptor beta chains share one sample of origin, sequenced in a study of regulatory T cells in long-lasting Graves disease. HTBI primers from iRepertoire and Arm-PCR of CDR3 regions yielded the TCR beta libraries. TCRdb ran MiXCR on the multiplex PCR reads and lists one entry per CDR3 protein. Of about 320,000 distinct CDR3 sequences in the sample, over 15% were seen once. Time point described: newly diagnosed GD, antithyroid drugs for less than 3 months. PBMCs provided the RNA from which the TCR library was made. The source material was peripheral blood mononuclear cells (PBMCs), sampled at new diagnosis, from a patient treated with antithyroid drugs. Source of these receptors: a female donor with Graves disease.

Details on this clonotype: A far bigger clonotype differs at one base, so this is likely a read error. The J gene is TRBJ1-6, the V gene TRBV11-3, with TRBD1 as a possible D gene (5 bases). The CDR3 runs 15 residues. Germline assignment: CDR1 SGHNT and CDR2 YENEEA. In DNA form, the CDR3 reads TGTGCCAACAGCTTAGAGCGGACATTCAATTCACCCCTCCACTTT. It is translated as CANSLERTFNSPLHF. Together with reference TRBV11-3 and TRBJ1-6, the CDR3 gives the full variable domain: EAGVVQSPRYKIIEKKQPVAFWCNPISGHNTLYWYLQNLGQGPELLIRYENEEAVDDSQLPKDRFSAERLKGVDSTLKIQPAELGDSAVYLCANSLERTFNSPLHFGNGTRLTVT.

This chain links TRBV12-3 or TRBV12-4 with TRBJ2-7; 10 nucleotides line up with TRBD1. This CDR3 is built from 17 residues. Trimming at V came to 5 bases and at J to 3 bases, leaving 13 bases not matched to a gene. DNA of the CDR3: TGTGCCAGCAGTCCTCACCTCGAGACAGGGGGCGGCTACGAGCAGTACTTC. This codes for CASSPHLETGGGYEQYF.

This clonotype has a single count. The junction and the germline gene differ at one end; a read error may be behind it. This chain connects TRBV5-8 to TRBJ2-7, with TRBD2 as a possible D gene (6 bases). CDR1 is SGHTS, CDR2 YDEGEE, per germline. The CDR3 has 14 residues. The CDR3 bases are TGCGCCAGCAGCAGAACCGGGACTGCCTACGAGCAGTACTTC. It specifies CASSRTGTAYEQYF.

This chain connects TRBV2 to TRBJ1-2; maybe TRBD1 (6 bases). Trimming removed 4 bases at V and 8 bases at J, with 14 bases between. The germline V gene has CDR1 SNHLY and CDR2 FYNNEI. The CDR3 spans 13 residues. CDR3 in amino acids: CASSVRGTSGYTF. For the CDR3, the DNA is TGTGCCAGCAGTGTTAGGGGGACTAGCGGCTACACCTTC. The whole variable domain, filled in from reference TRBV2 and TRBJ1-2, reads EPEVTQTPSHQVTQMGQEVILRCVPISNHLYFYWYRQILGQKVEFLVSFYNNEISEKSEIFDDQFSVERPDGSNFTLKIRSTKLEDSAMYFCASSVRGTSGYTFGSGTRLTVV.

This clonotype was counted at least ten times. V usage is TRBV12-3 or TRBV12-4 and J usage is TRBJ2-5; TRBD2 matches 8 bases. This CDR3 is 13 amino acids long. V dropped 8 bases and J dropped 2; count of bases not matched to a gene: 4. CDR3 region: CASATSGQETQYF. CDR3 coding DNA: TGTGCCAGCGCAACTAGCGGACAAGAGACCCAGTACTTC.